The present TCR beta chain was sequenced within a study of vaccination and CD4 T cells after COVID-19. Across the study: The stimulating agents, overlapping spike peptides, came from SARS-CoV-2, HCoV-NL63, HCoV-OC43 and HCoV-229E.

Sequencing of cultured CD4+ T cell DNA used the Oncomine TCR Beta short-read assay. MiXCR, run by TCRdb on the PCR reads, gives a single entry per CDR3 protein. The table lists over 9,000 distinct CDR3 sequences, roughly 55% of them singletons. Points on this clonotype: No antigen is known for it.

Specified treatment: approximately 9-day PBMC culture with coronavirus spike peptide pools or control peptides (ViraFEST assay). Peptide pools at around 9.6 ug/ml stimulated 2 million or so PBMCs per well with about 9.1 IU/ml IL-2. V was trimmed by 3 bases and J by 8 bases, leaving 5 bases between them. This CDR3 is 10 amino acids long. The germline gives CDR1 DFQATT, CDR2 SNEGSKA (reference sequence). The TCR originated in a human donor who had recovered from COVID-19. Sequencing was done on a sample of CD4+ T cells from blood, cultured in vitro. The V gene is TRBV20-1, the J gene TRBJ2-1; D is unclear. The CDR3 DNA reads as TGCAGTGCTAGTCCGTATGAGCAGTTCTTC. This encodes CSASPYEQFF.